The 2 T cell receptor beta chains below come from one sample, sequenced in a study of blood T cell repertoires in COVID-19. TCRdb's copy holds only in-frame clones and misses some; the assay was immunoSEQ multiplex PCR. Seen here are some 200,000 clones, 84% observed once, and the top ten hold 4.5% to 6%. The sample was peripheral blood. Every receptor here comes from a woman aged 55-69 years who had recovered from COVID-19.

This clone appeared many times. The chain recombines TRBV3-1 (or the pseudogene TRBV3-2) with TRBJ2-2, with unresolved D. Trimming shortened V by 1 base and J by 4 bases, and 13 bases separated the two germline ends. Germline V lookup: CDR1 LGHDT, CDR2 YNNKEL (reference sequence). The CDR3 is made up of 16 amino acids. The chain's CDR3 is CASSQGTSLGTGELFF. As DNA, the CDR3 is TGTGCCAGCAGCCAAGGTACGAGCCTTGGCACCGGGGAGCTGTTTTTT.

The CDR3 DNA reads as TGTGCCAGCAGCCTCCGGGGGGAGCTGTTTTTT. This sequence encodes CASSLRGELFF. The rearrangement joins TRBV7-9 to TRBJ2-2; D not resolved. This CDR3 is 11 amino acids long. The germline V gene encodes CDR1 SEHNR and CDR2 FQNEAQ (reference sequence). The V gene lost 5 bases and the J gene lost 8 bases, with 6 bases spanning the gap.